The subject of this entry is one T cell receptor beta chain. V gave up 5 bases and J gave up 10 bases; unmatched junction bases: 13. This CDR3 spans 14 amino acids. CDR1 is SEHNR, CDR2 FQNEAQ, per germline (reference sequence). The data were obtained in a study of blood T cells in healthy people across ages. The second PCR ran roughly 6 to 11 cycles with a sample-barcoded 5' primer and J-beta primers. In TCRdb, the 5' RACE reads were re-called with MiXCR into one record per CDR3 protein. Among around 1,500,000 distinct CDR3 sequences listed, roughly 40% were seen once. This clonotype originated in a woman between 18 and 29 years old in good health. Material for sequencing was blood. V gene TRBV7-9 combines with J gene TRBJ1-1, with 7 bases lining up with TRBD1. The CDR3 coding sequence is TGTGCCAGCAGCATTGGACAGGTCGCCTCACCAGCTTTCTTT. Translating it yields CASSIGQVASPAFF.